A selection of T cell receptor beta chains follows, all from one sample in a study of shared clonotypes between healthy human individuals. TCRdb keeps only in-frame clones here, not all; method: immunoSEQ multiplex PCR. Of nearly 500,000 clones in the sample, about 79% were seen once. The sample taken for sequencing was PBMCs. All receptors come from a woman aged 40 to 50 in good health. Some clones in this sample may be carry-over from other donors' samples. Both conserved end residues are part of each CDR3. The D gene is left open where the match is weak. Not every row has a clone size; where given, it reads once, few, many or a size class.

V gene: TRBV28; J gene: TRBJ2-7; D gene: TRBD2; clone size: few; CDR3 DNA: TGTGCCAGCAGTTTAGAACGGACTAGCGGATACTACGAGCAGTACTTC; CDR3 protein: CASSLERTSGYYEQYF
V gene: TRBV4-3; J gene: TRBJ2-7; D gene: TRBD2; clone size: .; CDR3 DNA: TGCGCCAGCAGCCAAGTATTAGCGGGAGTGGGCGAGCAGTACTTC; CDR3 protein: CASSQVLAGVGEQYF
V gene: TRBV19; J gene: TRBJ2-5; D gene: .; clone size: few; CDR3 DNA: TGTGCCAGCGGGGTAGGGCAAGAGACCCAGTACTTC; CDR3 protein: CASGVGQETQYF
V gene: TRBV28; J gene: TRBJ2-7; D gene: .; clone size: .; CDR3 DNA: TGTGCCAGCAGCCGAGACAGGTTTTACGAGCAGTACTTC; CDR3 protein: CASSRDRFYEQYF
V gene: TRBV27; J gene: TRBJ1-2; D gene: .; clone size: many; CDR3 DNA: TGTGCCAGCGGATTAGTCGGACAGAGTTTTTATGGCTACACCTTC; CDR3 protein: CASGLVGQSFYGYTF
V gene: TRBV7-3; J gene: TRBJ2-3; D gene: TRBD2; clone size: .; CDR3 DNA: TGTGCCAGCAGCTTAACTAGCGGGAGCACAGATACGCAGTATTTT; CDR3 protein: CASSLTSGSTDTQYF
V gene: TRBV19; J gene: TRBJ1-4; D gene: .; clone size: .; CDR3 DNA: TGTGCCAGCTCACAGGGTTTTCGGGGTGAAGAACTGTTTTTT; CDR3 protein: CASSQGFRGEELFF
V gene: TRBV11-1; J gene: TRBJ1-4; D gene: .; clone size: .; CDR3 DNA: TGTGCCAGCAGCTTATGGAGGGAAAAACTGTTTTTT; CDR3 protein: CASSLWREKLFF
V gene: TRBV9; J gene: TRBJ2-7; D gene: .; clone size: .; CDR3 DNA: TGTGCCAGCAGCCCCTATGACAAAATCTACGAGCAGTACTTC; CDR3 protein: CASSPYDKIYEQYF
V gene: TRBV30; J gene: TRBJ2-7; D gene: .; clone size: many; CDR3 DNA: TGTGCCTGGAGTGTCGGGCTAGCCGGCGCCTACGAGCAGTACTTC; CDR3 protein: CAWSVGLAGAYEQYF
V gene: TRBV28; J gene: TRBJ1-5; D gene: TRBD1; clone size: few; CDR3 DNA: TGTGCCAGTGGGACAGGGAATCAGCCCCAGCATTTT; CDR3 protein: CASGTGNQPQHF
V gene: TRBV2; J gene: TRBJ2-7; D gene: .; clone size: few; CDR3 DNA: TGTGCCAGCAATCCTAGGACACAAAACTACGAGCAGTACTTC; CDR3 protein: CASNPRTQNYEQYF
V gene: TRBV5-4; J gene: TRBJ2-3; D gene: .; clone size: .; CDR3 DNA: TGTGCCAGCAGCTTGGGGGCTCGGGCCCCCGAGGGCACAGATACGCAGTATTTT; CDR3 protein: CASSLGARAPEGTDTQYF
V gene: TRBV18; J gene: TRBJ1-5; D gene: .; clone size: .; CDR3 DNA: TGTGCCAGCTCACCAAGAACGGGCAATCAGCCCCAGCATTTT; CDR3 protein: CASSPRTGNQPQHF
V gene: TRBV18; J gene: TRBJ2-5; D gene: .; clone size: .; CDR3 DNA: TGTGCCAGCTCACCTATTTATCAAGAGACCCAGTACTTC; CDR3 protein: CASSPIYQETQYF
V gene: TRBV7-7; J gene: TRBJ2-2; D gene: TRBD2; clone size: .; CDR3 DNA: TGTGCTAGCAGCTCGACTAGCGGGAACACCGGGGAGCTGTTTTTT; CDR3 protein: CASSSTSGNTGELFF
V gene: TRBV30; J gene: TRBJ2-3; D gene: .; clone size: .; CDR3 DNA: TGTGCCTGGAGTGCGACTAACACAGATACGCAGTATTTT; CDR3 protein: CAWSATNTDTQYF
V gene: TRBV28; J gene: TRBJ2-3; D gene: TRBD2; clone size: .; CDR3 DNA: TGTGCCAGCAGAACTAGCGGGCGGGGTTATTTT; CDR3 protein: CASRTSGRGYF
V gene: TRBV18; J gene: TRBJ1-4; D gene: .; clone size: few; CDR3 DNA: TGTGCCAGCTCACCACGAGCCGTCGGGGAAAAACTGTTTTTT; CDR3 protein: CASSPRAVGEKLFF
V gene: TRBV5-4; J gene: TRBJ1-1; D gene: .; clone size: many; CDR3 DNA: TGTGCCAGCAGCTTCTCTACGGGGAACACTGAAGCTTTCTTT; CDR3 protein: CASSFSTGNTEAFF
V gene: TRBV7-2; J gene: TRBJ2-5; D gene: .; clone size: .; CDR3 DNA: TGTGCCAGCAGCTTCCAGGTGACAGTGCAAGAGACCCAGTACTTC; CDR3 protein: CASSFQVTVQETQYF
V gene: TRBV19; J gene: TRBJ1-1; D gene: .; clone size: .; CDR3 DNA: TGTGCCAGTAGTAACCGGGGTGGGGCCACTGAAGCTTTCTTT; CDR3 protein: CASSNRGGATEAFF
V gene: TRBV10-2; J gene: TRBJ2-2; D gene: TRBD1; clone size: .; CDR3 DNA: TGCGCCAGCAGTGGGACAGGGTCCACCGGGGAGCTGTTTTTT; CDR3 protein: CASSGTGSTGELFF
V gene: TRBV30; J gene: TRBJ1-3; D gene: .; clone size: many; CDR3 DNA: TGTGCCTGGAGTGCCCTTGTCGGGCACACCATATATTTT; CDR3 protein: CAWSALVGHTIYF
V gene: TRBV6-1; J gene: TRBJ2-6; D gene: .; clone size: few; CDR3 DNA: TGTGCCAGCAGTGAAGGCGCGAGCGGGGCCAACGTCCTGACTTTC; CDR3 protein: CASSEGASGANVLTF
V gene: TRBV4-2; J gene: TRBJ2-1; D gene: .; clone size: .; CDR3 DNA: TGTGCCAGCAGCCAAGATTGGAATAACGGGGAGCAGTTCTTC; CDR3 protein: CASSQDWNNGEQFF
V gene: TRBV28; J gene: TRBJ1-1; D gene: .; clone size: .; CDR3 DNA: TGTGCCAGCAGTTCACAGGGGAACACTGAAGCTTTCTTT; CDR3 protein: CASSSQGNTEAFF
V gene: TRBV9; J gene: TRBJ2-1; D gene: .; clone size: .; CDR3 DNA: TGTGCCAGCAGCGTAGGAGGGGCAAACACGGGGAATGAGCAGTTCTTC; CDR3 protein: CASSVGGANTGNEQFF
V gene: TRBV11-2; J gene: TRBJ1-1; D gene: .; clone size: .; CDR3 DNA: TGTGCCAGCAGCTTATGGGCCGAGAACACTGAAGCTTTCTTT; CDR3 protein: CASSLWAENTEAFF
V gene: TRBV7-9; J gene: TRBJ2-7; D gene: TRBD2; clone size: .; CDR3 DNA: TGTGCCAGCAGCCCTGGGACTAGCGGGAGGGCCCTCTCCTACGAGCAGTACTTC; CDR3 protein: CASSPGTSGRALSYEQYF
V gene: TRBV9; J gene: TRBJ1-3; D gene: .; clone size: .; CDR3 DNA: TGTGCCAGCAGCACCCGGGGGGATGACTCTGGAAACACCATATATTTT; CDR3 protein: CASSTRGDDSGNTIYF
V gene: TRBV18; J gene: TRBJ2-5; D gene: .; clone size: .; CDR3 DNA: TGTGCCAGCTCAGAGGCGGAACTGGGAGAGACCCAGTACTTC; CDR3 protein: CASSEAELGETQYF
V gene: TRBV7-8; J gene: TRBJ2-3; D gene: TRBD2; clone size: .; CDR3 DNA: TGTGCCAGCAGCCCTCGAAGGGAGGGGCAGTATTTT; CDR3 protein: CASSPRREGQYF
V gene: TRBV28; J gene: TRBJ2-2; D gene: .; clone size: .; CDR3 DNA: TGTGCCAGCAGCCCCGGACTCGCGAACACCGGGGAGCTGTTTTTT; CDR3 protein: CASSPGLANTGELFF
V gene: TRBV7-2; J gene: TRBJ2-5; D gene: .; clone size: .; CDR3 DNA: TGTGCCAGCAGCTTTCGGAGAGGGGGGGAGACCCAGTACTTC; CDR3 protein: CASSFRRGGETQYF
V gene: TRBV6-6; J gene: TRBJ2-2; D gene: TRBD2; clone size: .; CDR3 DNA: TGTGCCAGCAGTATACTAAGCGGGGGGGACGGGGAGCTGTTTTTT; CDR3 protein: CASSILSGGDGELFF
V gene: TRBV30; J gene: TRBJ1-4; D gene: .; clone size: .; CDR3 DNA: TGTGCCTGGAGTGACGGCGGGGGAAGGGAACTGTTTTTT; CDR3 protein: CAWSDGGGRELFF
V gene: TRBV10-3; J gene: TRBJ1-5; D gene: TRBD1; clone size: .; CDR3 DNA: TGTGCCATCAGTGAGTCGGGACAGACCAATCAGCCCCAGCATTTT; CDR3 protein: CAISESGQTNQPQHF
V gene: TRBV7-3; J gene: TRBJ2-7; D gene: .; clone size: .; CDR3 DNA: TGTGCCAGCAGCTCCCCTAGCGAACTGATGTACTTC; CDR3 protein: CASSSPSELMYF
V gene: TRBV19; J gene: TRBJ1-1; D gene: .; clone size: .; CDR3 DNA: TGTGCCAACAGTACGGTGGGTGTGAACACTGAAGCTTTCTTT; CDR3 protein: CANSTVGVNTEAFF
V gene: TRBV11-3; J gene: TRBJ2-2; D gene: .; clone size: .; CDR3 DNA: TGTGCCAGCAGCCCCGGAGGGCCGAACACCGGGGAGCTGTTTTTT; CDR3 protein: CASSPGGPNTGELFF
V gene: TRBV27; J gene: TRBJ2-1; D gene: TRBD2; clone size: .; CDR3 DNA: TGTGCCAGCAGTTTATACGGGGGCGGGAGGGTTGGTGAGCAGTTCTTC; CDR3 protein: CASSLYGGGRVGEQFF
V gene: TRBV7-2; J gene: TRBJ1-2; D gene: .; clone size: few; CDR3 DNA: TGTGCCAGCAGCTTAGCGTCCGGCTATGGCTACACCTTC; CDR3 protein: CASSLASGYGYTF